This record covers a single T cell receptor beta chain. These data come from a study of blood T cell repertoires in COVID-19. Study-level information: Sources were T cells, B-cell-depleted T cells, or PBMCs; the material itself was cDNA or gDNA.

Germline V gene lookup returns CDR1 SGDLS and CDR2 YYNGEE. This CDR3 has 14 residues. V shed 5 bases, J shed 1 base, and the junction held 3 bases outside the gene matches. Sequencing was performed with immunoSEQ multiplex PCR; in TCRdb, only in-frame clones are kept and a portion is missing. The top ten hold about 2.5% of the sample, which has fewer than 300,000 clones, more than 75% seen once. This chain uses TRBV9 with TRBJ1-5, with 7 positions matching TRBD1. This sequence was found in a woman in her 50s with acute or convalescent COVID-19. Sequencing used peripheral blood. CDR3 sequence reads: CASSSTGSNQPQHF. The CDR3 DNA reads as TGTGCCAGCAGTTCGACAGGGAGCAATCAGCCCCAGCATTTT.